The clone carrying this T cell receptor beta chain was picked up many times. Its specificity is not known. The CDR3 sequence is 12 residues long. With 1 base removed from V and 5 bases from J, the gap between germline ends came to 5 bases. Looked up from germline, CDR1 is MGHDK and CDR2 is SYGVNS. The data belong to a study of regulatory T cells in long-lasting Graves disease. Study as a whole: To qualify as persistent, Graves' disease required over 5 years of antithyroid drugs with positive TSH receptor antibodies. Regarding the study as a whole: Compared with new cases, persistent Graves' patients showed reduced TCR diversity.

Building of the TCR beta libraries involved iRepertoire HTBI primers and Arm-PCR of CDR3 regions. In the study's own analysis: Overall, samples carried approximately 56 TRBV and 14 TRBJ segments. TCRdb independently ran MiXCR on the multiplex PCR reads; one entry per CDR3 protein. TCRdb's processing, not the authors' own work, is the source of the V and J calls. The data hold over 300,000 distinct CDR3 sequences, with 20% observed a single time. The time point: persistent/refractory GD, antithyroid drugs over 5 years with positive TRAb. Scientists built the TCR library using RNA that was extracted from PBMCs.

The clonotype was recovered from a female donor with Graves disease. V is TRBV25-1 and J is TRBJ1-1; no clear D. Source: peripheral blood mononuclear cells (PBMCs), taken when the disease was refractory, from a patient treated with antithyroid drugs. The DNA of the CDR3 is TGTGCCAGCAGTGAATTGGGTACTGAAGCTTTCTTT. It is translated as CASSELGTEAFF. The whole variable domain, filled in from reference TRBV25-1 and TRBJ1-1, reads EADIYQTPRYLVIGTGKKITLECSQTMGHDKMYWYQQDPGMELHLIHYSYGVNSTEKGDLSSESTVSRIRTEHFPLTLESARPSHTSQYLCASSELGTEAFFGQGTRLTVV.